The TCR beta chain described here comes from a study of T cell responses to AZD1222 COVID-19 vaccine. The CDR3 totals 15 residues. The germline gives CDR1 SGHTA, CDR2 FQGNSA. V shed 4 bases and J 4 bases; nucleotides not matched to a gene: 9. Method: immunoSEQ multiplex PCR; TCRdb's copy keeps in-frame clones and lacks some. Here the sample spans 130,000 to 150,000 clones, about 91% being singletons. Sample: peripheral blood, taken on day 0 of AZD1222 vaccination. V usage is TRBV7-2 and J usage is TRBJ2-5, with 7 bases matching TRBD1. The clonotype originates from an adult in good health. The CDR3 DNA reads as TGTGCCAGCAGCTCCGAGACAGGGTTGGGAGAGACCCAGTACTTC. The encoded protein is CASSSETGLGETQYF.